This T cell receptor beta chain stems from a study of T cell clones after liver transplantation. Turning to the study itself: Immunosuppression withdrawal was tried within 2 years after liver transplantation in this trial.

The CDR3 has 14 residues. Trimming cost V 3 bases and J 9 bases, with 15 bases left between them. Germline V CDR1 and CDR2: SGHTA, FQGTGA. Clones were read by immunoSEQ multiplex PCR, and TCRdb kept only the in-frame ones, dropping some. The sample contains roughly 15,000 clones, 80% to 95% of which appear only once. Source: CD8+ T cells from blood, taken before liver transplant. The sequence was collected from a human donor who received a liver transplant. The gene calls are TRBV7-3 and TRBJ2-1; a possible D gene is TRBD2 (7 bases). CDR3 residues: CASSLGGGLGEQFF. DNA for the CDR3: TGTGCCAGCAGCTTGGGAGGGGGTCTAGGTGAGCAGTTCTTC.